The 11 T cell receptor beta chains listed next were all sequenced from one sample in a study of control samples from healthy donors and cancer patients. Sequenced by immunoSEQ multiplex PCR; TCRdb stores in-frame clones only, minus some. This sample has some 140,000 clones, with about 85% found just once. The source material was blood. Receptors originate from a woman in her 30s in good health.

The chain carries TRBV7-3 and TRBJ2-1, with 10 bases matching TRBD1. CDR3 length: 15 amino acids. V trimming: 0 bases; J trimming: 7 bases; junction bases outside the gene matches: 3. From germline, CDR1 is SGHTA and CDR2 FQGTGA. The chain's CDR3 is CASSLTLGQGNEQFF. The CDR3 nucleotides read TGTGCCAGCAGCTTAACGTTGGGACAGGGGAATGAGCAGTTCTTC.

This clone was seen just once. The V and J genes are TRBV30 and TRBJ2-5; D not resolved. V was shortened by 2 bases and J by 5 bases, with 9 bases between the two germline ends. The CDR3 runs to 12 residues. Germline loops: CDR1 GTSNPN, CDR2 SVGIG (reference sequence). Here the CDR3 DNA reads TGTGCCTGGAGTCTCAGCAGGGAGACCCAGTACTTC. This translates into CAWSLSRETQYF.

This clone was found a few times. This chain connects TRBV5-1 to TRBJ1-4, with D possibly TRBD1 on 6 matching bases. Germline lookup yields CDR1 SGHRS and CDR2 YFSETQ. The CDR3 sequence is 14 residues long. V was shortened by 7 bases and J by 8 bases, with 18 bases between the two germline ends. In nucleotides, the CDR3 is TGCGCCAGCCGCGTGGAACAGGGAAGGGAAAAACTGTTTTTT. This encodes CASRVEQGREKLFF. The whole variable domain, remainder taken from reference TRBV5-1 and TRBJ1-4, is KAGVTQTPRYLIKTRGQQVTLSCSPISGHRSVSWYQQTPGQGLQFLFEYFSETQRNKGNFPGRFSGRQFSNSRSEMNVSTLELGDSALYLCASRVEQGREKLFFGSGTQLSVL.

This chain joins TRBV19 and TRBJ2-5; 7 nucleotides match TRBD1. This CDR3 comprises 16 residues. The V gene end was trimmed by 5 bases and the J gene end by 1 base; junction bases not matched to a gene: 10. In germline, CDR1 is LNHDA, CDR2 SQIVND (reference sequence). The chain's CDR3 is CASSAGQEYLQETQYF. The CDR3 nucleotides are TGTGCCAGTAGTGCCGGACAGGAGTATCTCCAAGAGACCCAGTACTTC.

The rearrangement links TRBV7-8 to TRBJ2-1; the match to TRBD1 covers 9 bases. This CDR3 has 17 amino acids. V trimming: 2 bases; J trimming: 3 bases; junction bases outside the gene matches: 8. CDR1 and CDR2 from the germline V gene are SGHVS and FQNEAQ. CDR3 residues: CASSLRDPGQGYNEQFF. For the CDR3, the DNA is TGTGCCAGCAGCTTAAGGGATCCGGGACAGGGCTACAATGAGCAGTTCTTC.

Comment on this clone: Relative to the germline gene, one junction end is altered; a read error may explain this. The chain links TRBV19 to TRBJ1-5, with a tentative D call TRBD1 (6 bases). This CDR3 comprises 15 residues. The germline CDR1 and CDR2 sequences are LNHDA and SQIVND (reference sequence). This chain's CDR3 is CASSVETGSNQPQHF. Written as DNA, the CDR3 is TGTGCCAGTAGTGTAGAGACAGGTAGCAATCAGCCCCAGCATTTT.

As concerns this clone: The same CDR3 can be traced to other DNA sequences in this sample. The chain carries TRBV9 and TRBJ1-5, with D perhaps matching TRBD1 (6 bases). The CDR3 loop spans 14 amino acids. The germline V and J ends were trimmed by 0 bases and 6 bases, with 10 bases remaining between them. The germline gives CDR1 SGDLS, CDR2 YYNGEE. The CDR3 reads CASSVEGGGQPQHF. The DNA for the CDR3 is TGTGCCAGCAGCGTAGAGGGGGGCGGTCAGCCCCAGCATTTT.

Details on this clone: Other nucleotide sequences from this sample produce the same CDR3. CDR3 DNA: TGTGCCAGCAGTTGGACGGCAACTAATGAAAAACTGTTTTTT. Translation gives CASSWTATNEKLFF. The genes are TRBV28 and TRBJ1-4; D gene ambiguous. V lost 4 bases and J 0 bases, leaving 6 bases between the germline ends. CDR1 is MDHEN and CDR2 is SYDVKM in the germline V gene. CDR3 length: 14 amino acids.

V usage is TRBV5-1 and J usage is TRBJ2-1, with unresolved D. Germline CDR1 reads SGHRS; CDR2 reads YFSETQ. V was cut by 4 bases and J by 5 bases, with 4 bases left in between. CDR3 length: 11 amino acids. The CDR3 coding sequence is TGCGCCAGCAGCCGAGACAATGAGCAGTTCTTC. Translating gives CASSRDNEQFF.

In this sample, this clone turned up a few times. The chain employs TRBV9 and TRBJ2-1; D is perhaps TRBD1 or TRBD2 (5 bases each). Trimming stripped 3 bases from V and 4 bases from J, with 14 bases between. Germline assignment: CDR1 SGDLS and CDR2 YYNGEE. The CDR3 runs to 15 residues. The CDR3 sequence: CASSAGLGEYNEQFF. The CDR3 coding sequence is TGTGCCAGCAGCGCCGGGTTGGGGGAGTACAATGAGCAGTTCTTC.

This clone has a single count. J is TRBJ2-1 and V is TRBV5-4; 9 bases fit TRBD2. The CDR3 has 17 amino acids. The V gene's germline CDR1 is SGHNT and CDR2 YYREEE (reference sequence). V was clipped by 3 bases and J by 0 bases; unmatched bases: 7. The CDR3 region has the DNA TGTGCCAGCAGCTCTAGCGGGATTAAGAGCTCCTACAATGAGCAGTTCTTC. Its translation: CASSSSGIKSSYNEQFF.